The 22 T cell receptor beta chains below all came from one sample that was sequenced in a study of T cells in women clearing cervical HPV infection. The table came from immunoSEQ multiplex PCR; TCRdb's copy has only in-frame clones and leaves some out. This table lists about 37,000 clones. Specimen: blood buffy coat. The receptors stem from a woman aged 18 to 75 with a cervical HPV16 infection that either progressed to CIN3+ or cleared (not recorded which).

Points on this clone: The CDR3 end falls 3 residues outside the read, so it is completed with the germline J gene. J is TRBJ2-7 and V is TRBV7-2; TRBD2 agrees at 10 bases. The CDR3 runs to 15 residues. Per germline, CDR1 SGHTA and CDR2 FQGNSA. V shed 2 bases, J shed 2 bases, and the junction held 3 bases outside the gene matches. The chain's CDR3 is CASSLSGRDPYEQYF. The CDR3 bases that were read are TGTGCCAGCAGCTTAAGCGGGAGGGACCCCTACGAG.

On this clone: The read comes to an end 3 residues before the CDR3 does, leaving the germline J gene to fill in the end. The rearrangement uses TRBV20-1 and TRBJ1-4; weak D call: TRBD1 (6 bases). Germline assignment: CDR1 DFQATT and CDR2 SNEGSKA (reference sequence). CDR3 size: 13 residues. Trimming cost V 3 bases and J 7 bases, with 12 bases left between them. CDR3 bases read: TGCAGTGCTAGTCAGGGGATAGGTGAAAAA. Translated, it gives CSASQGIGEK. In full, the CDR3 is CSASQGIGEKLFF.

Points on this clone: The sequenced fragment ends 3 residues before the CDR3 boundary, so the rest is inferred from the germline J gene. The chain uses TRBV7-6 and TRBJ1-2; no firm D call. Per the germline V gene, CDR1 is SGHVS and CDR2 is FNYEAQ. The CDR3 spans 16 residues. The CDR3 loop is CASSLGGGRITDTYTF. CDR3 DNA, as far as it was read: TGTGCCAGCAGCTTAGGAGGCGGGAGAATCACAGATACC. The full variable domain, completed using reference TRBV7-6 and TRBJ1-2, is GAGVSQSPRYKVTKRGQDVALRCDPISGHVSLYWYRQALGQGPEFLTYFNYEAQQDKSGLPNDRFSAERPEGSISTLTIQRTEQRDSAMYRCASSLGGGRITDTYTFGSGTRLTVV.

As regards this clone: The missing CDR3 end, 3 residues past where the read stops, is filled in from the germline J gene. This chain links TRBV30 with TRBJ1-4; 10 nucleotides match TRBD1. Germline values: CDR1 GTSNPN, CDR2 SVGIG (reference sequence). The CDR3 consists of 15 residues. The covered CDR3 bases are TGTGCCTGGACCAGGTGGACAGGGGGTAATTCACCA. As protein: CAWTRWTGGNSP. The CDR3 as a whole reads CAWTRWTGGNSPLFF.

About this clone: The read terminates 3 residues ahead of where the CDR3 ends, so the germline J gene completes it. The chain joins TRBV18 to TRBJ1-1; 11 bases are shared with TRBD1. There are 15 residues in the CDR3. V lost 2 bases and J lost 5; bases outside the gene matches: 4. Looked up from germline, CDR1 is KGHSH and CDR2 is LQKENI. CDR3 region: CASSPGQGASTEAFF. The sequenced part of the CDR3 DNA is TGTGCCAGCTCACCAGGACAGGGGGCGAGTACTGAA.

As concerns this clone: The CDR3 extends 3 residues past the end of the read, so its final part is completed from the germline J gene. The rearrangement uses TRBV20-1 and TRBJ2-3; 7 bases agree with TRBD1. The germline V gene encodes CDR1 DFQATT and CDR2 SNEGSKA (reference sequence). The CDR3 consists of 13 residues. This CDR3 is CSAPGTEQETQYF. CDR3 DNA (partial): TGCAGTGCTCCCGGGACAGAGCAAGAGACG.

Details on this clone: The read ends 3 residues early relative to the CDR3; the germline J gene fills the gap. This chain connects TRBV2 to TRBJ2-2, with D possibly matching TRBD1 (6 bases). The CDR3 is made up of 17 amino acids. Per germline, CDR1 SNHLY and CDR2 FYNNEI. Incomplete CDR3 DNA: TGTGCCAGCAGTGAAGTCTACAGGGTGAATAGTAATTCACCG. The encoded protein is CASSEVYRVNSNSP. The full CDR3 sequence reads CASSEVYRVNSNSPLFF.

Note on this clone: The read is 3 residues too short to cover the CDR3 end, so that end is filled in from the germline J gene. The chain recombines TRBV2 with TRBJ1-2; 8 bases match TRBD1. CDR1 SNHLY and CDR2 FYNNEI come from the germline V gene. The length of the CDR3 is 13 residues. CDR3: CASRLTGGGDYTF. CDR3 DNA, as far as it was read: TGTGCCAGCAGGCTAACAGGGGGAGGCGAC.

Points on this clone: The CDR3 is cut off 3 residues early in the read; its end comes from the germline J gene. This chain links TRBV30 with TRBJ2-3; 7 bases map to TRBD1. The germline CDR1 and CDR2 sequences are GTSNPN and SVGIG (reference sequence). The CDR3 totals 15 residues. Here the CDR3 reads CAWSVATGKMRPQYF. The sequenced part of the CDR3 DNA is TGTGCCTGGAGTGTAGCGACAGGGAAAATGCGGCCG. The full variable domain, completed using reference TRBV30 and TRBJ2-3, is SQTIHQWPATLVQPVGSPLSLECTVEGTSNPNLYWYRQAAGRGLQLLFYSVGIGQISSEVPQNLSASRPQDRQFILSSKKLLLSDSGFYLCAWSVATGKMRPQYFGPGTRLTVL.

Note on this clone: The read gets to within 3 residues of the CDR3 end, and the germline J gene fills in the rest. The chain employs TRBV2 and TRBJ1-6, with a possible D match to TRBD1 (6 bases). V was trimmed by 7 bases and J by 1 base, leaving 14 bases between them. This CDR3 comprises 16 residues. Germline V gene sequence: CDR1 SNHLY, CDR2 FYNNEI. CDR3: CASTNQGTSYNSPLHF. The sequenced CDR3 bases are TGTGCCAGCACAAACCAGGGGACGTCCTATAATTCACCC.

As to this clone: The sequenced fragment ends 3 residues before the CDR3 boundary, so the rest is inferred from the germline J gene. The V call is TRBV6-1, the J call TRBJ1-4, with D possibly TRBD1 on 5 matching bases. Trimming cost V 3 bases and J 8 bases, with 7 bases left between them. Germline CDR1 is MNHNS and CDR2 is SASEGT. This CDR3 spans 12 amino acids. The CDR3 reads CASSDQGEKLFF. The CDR3 DNA, read in part, is TGTGCCAGCAGTGACCAGGGAGAAAAA.

Comments on this clone: Sequencing ends 3 residues short of the CDR3 end; the germline J gene provides the rest. This chain connects TRBV20-1 to TRBJ1-5, with TRBD1 matching 9 bases. The CDR3 runs to 18 residues. The germline CDR1 and CDR2 sequences are DFQATT and SNEGSKA (reference sequence). The ends lost 1 base at V and 4 bases at J; junction bases unmatched: 14. The CDR3 protein is CSARVVDRGYMGNQPQHF. The CDR3 bases that were read are TGCAGTGCTAGAGTCGTCGACAGGGGGTACATGGGGAATCAGCCC.

CDR3 sequence reads: CSARASGSDPLSYNEQFF. The sequenced CDR3 bases are TGCAGTGCTAGGGCTAGCGGGAGTGACCCCCTCTCCTACAATGAG. The genes are TRBV20-1 and TRBJ2-1, with TRBD2 matching 10 bases. The CDR3 end lies 3 residues beyond the end of the read and is filled in from the germline J gene. The V and J ends lost 3 bases and 0 bases, in that order; junction bases with no gene match: 11. This CDR3 contains 18 residues. Germline CDR1 and CDR2: DFQATT and SNEGSKA (reference sequence).

With regard to this clone: The CDR3 extends 3 residues past the end of the read, so its final part is completed from the germline J gene. This rearrangement joins TRBV5-4 to TRBJ1-3; 8 bases align to TRBD1. The CDR3 extends over 15 amino acids. With 3 bases clipped from V and 4 bases from J, the junction kept 6 bases outside the gene matches. Germline lookup yields CDR1 SGHNT and CDR2 YYREEE (reference sequence). The covered CDR3 bases are TGTGCCAGCAGCTCTCAGGGGGCTGCCGGAAACACC. Protein product: CASSSQGAAGNT. The CDR3 reads in full as CASSSQGAAGNTIYF. The entire variable domain, with the rest obtained from reference TRBV5-4 and TRBJ1-3, is as follows: ETGVTQSPTHLIKTRGQQVTLRCSSQSGHNTVSWYQQALGQGPQFIFQYYREEENGRGNFPPRFSGLQFPNYSSELNVNALELDDSALYLCASSSQGAAGNTIYFGEGSWLTVV.

Comment on this clone: The read ends 3 residues before the CDR3 terminus; that terminus is restored from the germline J gene. The genes are TRBV2 and TRBJ1-2; possible D gene TRBD1, 5 bases. Germline CDR1 and CDR2: SNHLY and FYNNEI. CDR3 size: 14 residues. V gave up 6 bases and J gave up 7 bases, with 18 bases separating them. Partial CDR3 DNA: TGTGCCAGCAGCCTTGGGAGTGAGGGACTTGGC. Its protein is CASSLGSEGLG. The whole CDR3 sequence is CASSLGSEGLGYTF.

With regard to this clone: The read finishes 3 residues shy of the CDR3 end, and the germline J gene is used to complete it. V and J are TRBV18 and TRBJ1-1, with D tentatively TRBD1 (5 bases). Germline V lookup: CDR1 KGHSH, CDR2 LQKENI. The CDR3 is made up of 13 amino acids. V lost 6 bases, J lost 6 bases, and 14 bases lay in between. CDR3 sequence: CASSIQESAEAFF. The part of the CDR3 DNA that was read is TGTGCCAGCTCCATACAGGAAAGCGCTGAA.

A word on this clone: The read ends 3 residues early relative to the CDR3; the germline J gene fills the gap. The chain is built from TRBV11-2 and TRBJ1-6, with D uncertain. CDR1 and CDR2 from the germline V gene are SGHAT and FQNNGV. There are 14 residues in the CDR3. The V gene lost 0 bases and the J gene lost 10 bases, with 10 bases spanning the gap. The CDR3 loop reads CASSLEHRKSPLHF. The covered CDR3 bases are TGTGCCAGCAGCTTAGAACACAGAAAGTCACCC.

Details on this clone: The missing CDR3 end, 3 residues past where the read stops, is filled in from the germline J gene. The chain combines TRBV5-1 with TRBJ2-7; tentatively, D is TRBD1 (6 bases). The germline gives CDR1 SGHRS, CDR2 YFSETQ. V was cut by 3 bases and J by 2 bases, with 15 bases left in between. The CDR3 runs 15 residues. Partial CDR3 DNA: TGCGCCAGCAGCTCTGGTGGGGGCCCCCCCTACGAG. This sequence encodes CASSSGGGPPYE. The CDR3 as a whole reads CASSSGGGPPYEQYF.

In regard to this clone: From the germline J gene comes the end of the CDR3, since the read stops 3 residues before it. The V call is TRBV6-1, the J call TRBJ2-3; D might be TRBD2 (6 bases). This CDR3 spans 18 amino acids. Germline assignment: CDR1 MNHNS and CDR2 SASEGT. Deletions cut 1 base from V and 2 bases from J, with 19 bases between. CDR3 region: CASSEGNWRVRFTDTQYF. Incomplete CDR3 DNA: TGTGCCAGCAGTGAAGGGAATTGGAGGGTCCGCTTCACAGATACG.

To note about this clone: The read ends 3 residues shy of where the CDR3 ends; the end is completed using the germline J gene. The chain joins TRBV30 to TRBJ2-3, with D perhaps matching TRBD2 (6 bases). This CDR3 is built from 12 residues. CDR1 and CDR2 (germline): GTSNPN, SVGIG (reference sequence). CDR3 DNA (partial): TGTGCCTGGAGCCCGGGGGAAGAGACG. This translates into CAWSPGEET. The complete CDR3 reads CAWSPGEETQYF. The full variable domain, rest sourced from reference TRBV30 and TRBJ2-3, is SQTIHQWPATLVQPVGSPLSLECTVEGTSNPNLYWYRQAAGRGLQLLFYSVGIGQISSEVPQNLSASRPQDRQFILSSKKLLLSDSGFYLCAWSPGEETQYFGPGTRLTVL.

Details on this clone: Sequencing ends 3 residues short of the CDR3 end; the germline J gene provides the rest. This chain links TRBV7-2 with TRBJ2-5; tentatively, D is TRBD2 (5 bases). This CDR3 is built from 13 residues. CDR1 is SGHTA, CDR2 FQGNSA, per germline. The CDR3 sequence: CASSSKIGDTQYF. CDR3 bases read: TGTGCCAGCAGTTCCAAGATCGGGGATACC.

Notes on this clone: The read terminates 3 residues before the CDR3 end, so the remaining end is supplied by the germline J gene. The same CDR3 also results from other DNA sequences found in this sample. The chain is built from TRBV18 and TRBJ1-1; 8 bases match TRBD1. The V segment lost 6 bases and the J segment 4 bases; nucleotides outside the gene matches: 13. The CDR3 is 16 residues long. Germline CDR1 is KGHSH and CDR2 is LQKENI. The CDR3 bases that were read are TGTGCCAGCTCCCCCCCCGGACAGGGACGAGCCACTGAA. It specifies CASSPPGQGRATE. The entire CDR3 sequence reads CASSPPGQGRATEAFF.